This entry is about one TCR beta chain. The entry originates in a study of blood T cell repertoires in COVID-19. Germline V gene lookup returns CDR1 SGHRS and CDR2 YFSETQ. The V and J ends lost 4 bases and 0 bases, in that order; junction bases with no gene match: 6. The CDR3 is 15 residues long. TCRdb's copy holds only in-frame clones and misses some; the assay was immunoSEQ multiplex PCR. Altogether about 670,000 clones are present, around 90% being singletons, with the ten largest covering over 0.2%. The rearrangement uses TRBV5-1 and TRBJ2-7; TRBD1 aligns across 8 bases. Sequenced material: peripheral blood. This clonotype was obtained from a woman aged 18-30 years with acute or convalescent COVID-19. CDR3 in DNA: TGCGCCAGCAGCACGGGACAGGCCATCTCCTACGAGCAGTACTTC. It specifies CASSTGQAISYEQYF.